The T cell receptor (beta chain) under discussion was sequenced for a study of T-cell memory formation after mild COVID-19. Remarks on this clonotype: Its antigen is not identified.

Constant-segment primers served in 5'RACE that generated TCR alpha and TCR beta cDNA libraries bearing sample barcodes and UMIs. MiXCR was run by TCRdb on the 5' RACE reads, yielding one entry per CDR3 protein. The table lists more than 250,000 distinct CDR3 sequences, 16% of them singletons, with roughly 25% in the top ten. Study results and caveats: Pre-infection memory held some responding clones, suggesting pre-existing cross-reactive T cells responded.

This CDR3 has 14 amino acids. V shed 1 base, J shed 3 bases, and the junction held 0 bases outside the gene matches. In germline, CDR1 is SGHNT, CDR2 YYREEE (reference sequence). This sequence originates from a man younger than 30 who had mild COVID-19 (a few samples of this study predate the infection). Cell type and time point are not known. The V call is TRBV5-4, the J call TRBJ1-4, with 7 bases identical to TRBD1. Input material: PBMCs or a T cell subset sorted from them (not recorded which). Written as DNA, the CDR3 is TGTGCCAGCAGCTTGACAGGGGCTAATGAAAAACTGTTTTTT. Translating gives CASSLTGANEKLFF.